This T cell receptor beta chain was documented in a study of shared clonotypes between healthy human individuals. As for the study in general: Each donor's CD4 naive and CD4 memory cells filled three plates apiece, CD8 naive two, and CD8 memory one. Whole-study findings and limits: In a handful of donors, approximately 5% of naive CD4 clonotypes appeared in common. Expectations were that clonotype sharing among donors would be affected by sequencing depth.

The germline V gene has CDR1 SGHRS and CDR2 YFSETQ. V was cut by 4 bases and J by 2 bases, with 13 bases left in between. The CDR3 spans 14 residues. Assay used: immunoSEQ multiplex PCR; TCRdb lists only in-frame clones, some missing. The sample carries some 300,000 clones, roughly 70% recorded once. Note on this clone: Its cognate antigen is unknown.

This clonotype was sampled from a young man in good health. The specimen sequenced was memory CD4+ T cells sorted from blood. As for subset: CD45RA-negative fraction. V and J are TRBV5-1 and TRBJ2-7; a possible D gene is TRBD2 (6 bases). For the CDR3, the DNA is TGCGCCAGCAGCGAACGGGGGATCCCCTACGAGCAGTACTTC. Translated: CASSERGIPYEQYF.